These 20 T cell receptor beta chains came from one sample sequenced in a study of a mutant IDH1 vaccine in newly diagnosed glioma. Some clones are missing from TCRdb's copy, which holds only in-frame ones; the method was immunoSEQ multiplex PCR. Among tens of thousands of clones listed, about four fifths were seen once. These receptors have no known antigen. Time point meaning: week 11, during vaccination. Every single dose of the vaccine, 300 ug of mutant IDH1 20-mer peptide, came with topical imiquimod. The sample was PBMCs, taken from a glioma patient whose treatment included an IDH1 peptide vaccine. These TCRs come from a woman aged 45 to 65 with glioma.

Points on this clone: The sample carries other DNA sequences with the same CDR3. This chain connects TRBV20-1 to TRBJ1-1, with no clear D. Looked up from germline, CDR1 is DFQATT and CDR2 is SNEGSKA (reference sequence). Trimming left V 1 base short and J 4 bases short, with 4 bases between. This CDR3 contains 11 residues. CDR3 sequence reads: CSARGGTEAFF. CDR3 sequence (DNA): TGCAGTGCTAGAGGGGGCACTGAAGCTTTCTTT.

DNA for the CDR3: TGCGCCAGCAGCTTCCTTCCCACCTTGAACACTGAAGCTTTCTTT. It yields the protein CASSFLPTLNTEAFF. The gene calls are TRBV5-1 and TRBJ1-1; D gene unclear. The V and J ends lost 2 bases and 0 bases respectively, with 11 bases between them. The CDR3 covers 15 residues. The germline gives CDR1 SGHRS, CDR2 YFSETQ.

This clone was counted a single time. The V gene is TRBV6-1, the J gene TRBJ1-3; D unresolved. This CDR3 region has 13 residues. The germline V gene encodes CDR1 MNHNS and CDR2 SASEGT. Deletions cut 2 bases from V and 3 bases from J, with 5 bases between. CDR3 residues: CASSERFGNTIYF. In nucleotides, the CDR3 is TGTGCCAGCAGTGAACGATTTGGAAACACCATATATTTT.

The chain is built from TRBV19 and TRBJ1-6; tentative D call: TRBD1 (6 bases). Deletions cut 1 base from V and 7 bases from J, with 11 bases between. CDR1 and CDR2 from the germline V gene are LNHDA and SQIVND (reference sequence). The length of the CDR3 is 15 residues. The CDR3 loop is CASSIVGQGNSPLHF. The CDR3, as DNA: TGTGCCAGTAGTATAGTAGGCCAGGGGAATTCACCCCTCCACTTT.

The chain is built from TRBV11-3 and TRBJ1-1; possible D gene TRBD1, 6 bases. Trimming cost V 4 bases and J 1 base, with 10 bases left between them. This CDR3 is built from 14 residues. Germline V gene data show CDR1 as SGHNT and CDR2 as YENEEA. The CDR3 DNA sequence: TGTGCCAGCAGCTCACGGACAGAGAACACTGAAGCTTTCTTT. Translated: CASSSRTENTEAFF.

This clone appeared once. The rearrangement uses TRBV5-1 and TRBJ2-1; D is perhaps TRBD2 (5 bases). Trimming removed 4 bases from V and 6 bases from J, with 17 bases in between. Per the germline V gene, CDR1 is SGHRS and CDR2 is YFSETQ. This CDR3 has 15 amino acids. The CDR3 DNA reads as TGCGCCAGCAGCCTATTAGGACTCCCAGGCAATGAGCAGTTCTTC. This sequence encodes CASSLLGLPGNEQFF.

The rearrangement links TRBV29-1 to TRBJ1-1, with D possibly matching TRBD1 (5 bases). The CDR3 has 14 residues. The V gene's germline CDR1 is SQVTM and CDR2 ANQGSEA. The ends were cut back, 5 bases at V and 3 bases at J, with 16 bases in the middle. The CDR3 sequence: CSVPRGAFDTEAFF. The CDR3 coding sequence is TGCAGCGTTCCTAGAGGGGCGTTTGACACTGAAGCTTTCTTT.

V is TRBV2 and J is TRBJ2-7; TRBD1 matches 7 bases. The CDR3 has 15 residues. The junction had 13 bases not matched to a gene; V was cut back by 8 bases and J by 3 bases. Germline assignment: CDR1 SNHLY and CDR2 FYNNEI. The CDR3 bases are TGTGCCAGCTCCCAAAACCGGGACAGCCTCTACGAGCAGTACTTC. This translates into CASSQNRDSLYEQYF.

The rearrangement links TRBV19 to TRBJ2-6; 8 bases line up with TRBD1. The CDR3 has 14 amino acids. V lost 9 bases to trimming and J lost 2 bases; unmatched junction nucleotides: 3. Per germline, CDR1 LNHDA and CDR2 SQIVND (reference sequence). CDR3 in amino acids: CASLRGPGANVLTF. The CDR3 nucleotides read TGTGCCAGCCTCAGGGGGCCTGGGGCCAACGTCCTGACTTTC. The full variable domain, its missing parts supplied by reference TRBV19 and TRBJ2-6, is DGGITQSPKYLFRKEGQNVTLSCEQNLNHDAMYWYRQDPGQGLRLIYYSQIVNDFQKGDIAEGYSVSREKKESFPLTVTSAQKNPTAFYLCASLRGPGANVLTFGAGSRLTVL.

The chain joins TRBV5-6 to TRBJ1-2, with D possibly being TRBD1 (5 bases). Germline CDR1 SGHDT, CDR2 YYEEEE. The CDR3 is 14 residues long. V was trimmed by 4 bases and J by 4 bases, leaving 14 bases between them. The CDR3 sequence is CASSRPAGLYGYTF. The CDR3 DNA is TGTGCCAGCAGCCGACCGGCGGGGCTCTATGGCTACACCTTC.

This clone came up once. The chain joins TRBV2 to TRBJ2-5; 10 nucleotides match TRBD2. The CDR3 runs 15 residues. J lost 7 bases, V lost 4 bases, and 9 bases had no gene match. Germline values: CDR1 SNHLY, CDR2 FYNNEI. The CDR3 region has the DNA TGTGCCAGCAGTGCTTCTAGCGGGGGACGGGTGACCCAGTACTTC. Translated, it gives CASSASSGGRVTQYF.

The rearrangement uses TRBV5-5 and TRBJ1-6, with unresolved D. CDR1 is SGHKS, CDR2 YYEKEE, per germline (reference sequence). This CDR3 spans 15 amino acids. Trimming took off 7 bases at V and 3 bases at J, with 14 bases between the two ends. For the CDR3, the DNA is TGTGCCAGCGCCCGAACCATCGACTATAATTCACCCCTCCACTTT. Its translation: CASARTIDYNSPLHF. Variable domain in full (rest from reference TRBV5-5 and TRBJ1-6): DAGVTQSPTHLIKTRGQQVTLRCSPISGHKSVSWYQQVLGQGPQFIFQYYEKEERGRGNFPDRFSARQFPNYSSELNVNALLLGDSALYLCASARTIDYNSPLHFGNGTRLTVT.

This clone is classed as medium-sized. The chain has TRBV4-3 and TRBJ2-7, with a possible D match to TRBD1 (6 bases). Germline V CDR1 and CDR2: LGHNA, YSLEER. The CDR3 has 16 amino acids. V was cut by 3 bases and J by 3 bases, with 18 bases left in between. CDR3 DNA: TGCGCCAGCAGCCACTATGCAGGGGATTACCTCTACGAGCAGTACTTC. This codes for CASSHYAGDYLYEQYF.

The chain links TRBV7-8 to TRBJ1-1, with D tentatively TRBD1 (5 bases). The CDR3 contains 15 residues. The germline V gene encodes CDR1 SGHVS and CDR2 FQNEAQ. Trimming removed 3 bases at V and 1 base at J, with 12 bases between. The CDR3 DNA reads as TGTGCCAGCAGCTTTGTCCGGGGGAAGAACACTGAAGCTTTCTTT. It is translated as CASSFVRGKNTEAFF.

This clone was detected only once. The genes are TRBV5-1 and TRBJ1-2; 8 bases agree with TRBD1. Germline V CDR1 and CDR2: SGHRS, YFSETQ. V lost 4 bases, J lost 0 bases, and 8 bases stayed unmatched. The CDR3 runs 16 residues. The DNA for the CDR3 is TGCGCCAGCAGCAACCGACAGGGGTCTGCTAACTATGGCTACACCTTC. It yields the protein CASSNRQGSANYGYTF.

Only a few counts were recorded for this clone. The chain uses TRBV7-9 and TRBJ1-2, with D unclear. The CDR3 length is 15 residues. V gave up 4 bases and J gave up 6 bases, with 18 bases separating them. Germline CDR1 SEHNR, CDR2 FQNEAQ (reference sequence). CDR3 in amino acids: CASSSSRGWDDGYTF. The CDR3 DNA reads TGTGCCAGCAGCTCCTCCAGAGGTTGGGATGATGGCTACACCTTC.

J is TRBJ1-1 and V is TRBV5-8; 7 bases are a match to TRBD1. Germline assignment: CDR1 SGHTS and CDR2 YDEGEE. V lost 3 bases, J lost 8 bases, and 13 bases stayed unmatched. CDR3 length equals 15 residues. CDR3 loop: CASSSRTGFKREAFF. The CDR3 region has the DNA TGTGCCAGCAGCTCTCGGACAGGTTTTAAGCGGGAAGCTTTCTTT.

The CDR3 region has the DNA TGTGCCAGCAGTGCGGGGGTCAGAGGCTACACCTTC. Residues: CASSAGVRGYTF. V and J are TRBV2 and TRBJ1-2, with D possibly being TRBD1 (5 bases). There are 12 residues in the CDR3. Germline V gene data show CDR1 as SNHLY and CDR2 as FYNNEI. The germline V and J ends were trimmed by 4 bases and 8 bases, with 11 bases remaining between them.

A single count supports this clone. V gene TRBV9 combines with J gene TRBJ1-2; 8 bases fit TRBD1. From germline, CDR1 is SGDLS and CDR2 YYNGEE. V shed 3 bases and J 2 bases; nucleotides not matched to a gene: 3. The CDR3 has 14 residues. The CDR3 loop is CASSGTGTNYGYTF. CDR3 coding DNA: TGTGCCAGCAGCGGGACAGGGACGAACTATGGCTACACCTTC.

V and J are TRBV6-6 and TRBJ1-4; TRBD1 is a possible D gene (5 bases). Between the trimmed V and J ends, which lost 7 bases and 5 bases, there was a span of 14 bases. The CDR3 is 14 amino acids. The germline V gene encodes CDR1 MNHNY and CDR2 SVGAGI (reference sequence). The CDR3 region is CASTRTSLNEKLFF. The CDR3 nucleotides read TGTGCCAGCACCCGGACATCCCTCAATGAAAAACTGTTTTTT.